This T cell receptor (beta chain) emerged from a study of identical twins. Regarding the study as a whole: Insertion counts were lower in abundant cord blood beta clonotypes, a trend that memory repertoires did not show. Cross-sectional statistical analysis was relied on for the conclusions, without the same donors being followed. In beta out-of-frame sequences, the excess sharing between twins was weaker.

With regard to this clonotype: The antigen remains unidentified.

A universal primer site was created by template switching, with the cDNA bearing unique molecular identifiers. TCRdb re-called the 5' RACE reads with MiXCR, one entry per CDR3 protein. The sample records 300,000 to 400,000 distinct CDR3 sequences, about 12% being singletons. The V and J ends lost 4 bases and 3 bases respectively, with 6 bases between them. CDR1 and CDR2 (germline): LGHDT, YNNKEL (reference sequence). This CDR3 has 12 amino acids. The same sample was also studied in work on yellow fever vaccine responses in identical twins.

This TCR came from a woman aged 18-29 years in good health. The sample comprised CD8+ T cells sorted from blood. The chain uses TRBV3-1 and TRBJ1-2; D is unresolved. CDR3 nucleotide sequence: TGTGCCAGCAGCCCGTCCGACTATGGCTACACCTTC. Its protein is CASSPSDYGYTF.